The 21 T cell receptor beta chains listed next were all sequenced from one sample in a study of early T cells in non-severe SARS-CoV-2 infection. One entry per CDR3 protein results from TCRdb running MiXCR on the 5' RACE reads. The repertoire has around 80,000 distinct CDR3 sequences, about 11% of them found once; the top ten carry more than 10%. The starting material was whole blood, obtained at baseline. These receptors were taken from an adult who was a healthcare worker with PCR-confirmed SARS-CoV-2 infection or an uninfected control (not recorded which).

This clonotype was detected only a few times. The chain couples TRBV7-2 to TRBJ2-3, with D uncertain. Trimming took off 1 base at V and 11 bases at J, with 13 bases between the two ends. Germline lookup yields CDR1 SGHTA and CDR2 FQGNSA. The CDR3 runs 13 residues. The CDR3 DNA follows: TGTGCCAGCAGCTTAGTTTGGGGTCCGGAGCAGTATTTT. It specifies CASSLVWGPEQYF.

The chain employs TRBV12-3 or TRBV12-4 and TRBJ2-2; perhaps TRBD2 as D (5 bases). The CDR3 loop spans 13 amino acids. Trimming pared 6 bases from V and 6 bases from J, leaving 11 bases between. The CDR3 DNA reads as TGTGCCAGCAGCCTAACTAGTCCCGGGGAGCTGTTTTTT. The encoded protein is CASSLTSPGELFF.

In nucleotides, the CDR3 is TGCAGCGTTGTCGTCCCCGGCTACGAGCAGTACTTC. Its translation: CSVVVPGYEQYF. The gene calls are TRBV29-1 and TRBJ2-7; D is uncertain. This CDR3 comprises 12 residues. V shed 4 bases and J shed 3 bases, with 10 bases lying between them. Per germline, CDR1 SQVTM and CDR2 ANQGSEA.

This clonotype was picked up many times. The chain combines TRBV7-9 with TRBJ2-2, with D possibly matching TRBD1 (6 bases). The CDR3 has 17 residues. Germline CDR1 and CDR2: SEHNR and FQNEAQ (reference sequence). V lost 5 bases and J 6 bases, leaving 22 bases between the germline ends. Written as DNA, the CDR3 is TGTGCCAGCAGCCACTGGCGGCAGGGGAATCATGCCGGGGAGCTGTTTTTT. The encoded protein is CASSHWRQGNHAGELFF.

The CDR3 region is CASRKQGAGRNTEAFF. For the CDR3, the DNA is TGTGCCAGCAGAAAACAGGGGGCAGGGCGGAACACTGAAGCTTTCTTT. The chain has TRBV28 and TRBJ1-1; 9 bases agree with TRBD1. The CDR3 consists of 16 residues. V shed 6 bases and J 1 base; nucleotides not matched to a gene: 9. Germline CDR1 and CDR2: MDHEN and SYDVKM.

The chain couples TRBV11-2 to TRBJ2-7, with D unresolved. V was clipped by 5 bases and J by 2 bases, with 10 bases between them. The CDR3 is made up of 13 amino acids. In germline, CDR1 is SGHAT, CDR2 FQNNGV. The CDR3 DNA is TGTGCCAGCAGCCAAACAGACACCTACGAGCAGTACTTC. Protein sequence: CASSQTDTYEQYF.

Many counts were recorded for this clonotype. This sequence joins TRBV28 and TRBJ2-7, with D possibly matching TRBD1 (5 bases). Per germline, CDR1 MDHEN and CDR2 SYDVKM. The CDR3 is 15 residues long. V dropped 2 bases and J dropped 0 bases, with 11 bases sitting between them. CDR3 bases: TGTGCCAGCAGTTTAACCCGTCAGGGCTCCTACGAGCAGTACTTC. This codes for CASSLTRQGSYEQYF.

This clonotype was observed at least ten times. The chain employs TRBV4-1 and TRBJ1-1; 8 bases are a match to TRBD1. V gave up 3 bases and J gave up 4 bases; unmatched junction bases: 7. The CDR3 covers 15 residues. Germline V lookup: CDR1 MGHRA, CDR2 YSYEKL. The CDR3 sequence: CASSQAGGLGTEAFF. The CDR3 region has the DNA TGCGCCAGCAGCCAGGCAGGGGGCTTGGGCACTGAAGCTTTCTTT.

The chain carries TRBV7-9 and TRBJ2-6, with D perhaps being TRBD1 or TRBD2 (6 bases each). The CDR3 length is 17 residues. Trimming took 10 bases from V and 0 from J, leaving 19 bases between them. Germline-derived CDR1 and CDR2 are SEHNR and FQNEAQ (reference sequence). The CDR3 reads CATRPGAVDSGANVLTF. CDR3 bases: TGTGCCACCCGCCCGGGGGCGGTAGACTCTGGGGCCAACGTCCTGACTTTC.

This clonotype has a handful of counts. The chain joins TRBV6-5 to TRBJ2-3, with TRBD2 as a possible D gene (5 bases). This CDR3 region has 12 residues. Trimming pared 6 bases from V and 6 bases from J, leaving 10 bases between. Per germline, CDR1 MNHEY and CDR2 SVGAGI. The CDR3 is CASRQTGDTQYF. CDR3 in DNA: TGTGCCAGCAGGCAGACGGGGGATACGCAGTATTTT.

This chain joins TRBV4-3 and TRBJ2-3; 16 positions match TRBD2. Germline CDR1 reads LGHNA; CDR2 reads YSLEER. This CDR3 contains 18 residues. The V and J ends lost 4 bases and 1 base, in that order; junction bases with no gene match: 5. This CDR3 reads CASSPMGLAGGGTDTQYF. DNA for the CDR3: TGCGCCAGCAGCCCAATGGGACTAGCGGGGGGGGGCACAGATACGCAGTATTTT.

The chain carries TRBV20-1 and TRBJ2-5; possibly TRBD2 for D (5 bases). The V gene's germline CDR1 is DFQATT and CDR2 SNEGSKA (reference sequence). Trimming left V 7 bases short and J 4 bases short, with 16 bases between. The CDR3 contains 13 residues. The CDR3 protein is CSVPWRGGETQYF. Here the CDR3 DNA reads TGCAGTGTCCCATGGCGAGGAGGAGAGACCCAGTACTTC.

This clonotype has more than one count but fewer than ten. V usage is TRBV12-3 or TRBV12-4 and J usage is TRBJ1-4; perhaps TRBD1 as D (5 bases). The V gene lost 4 bases and the J gene lost 7 bases, with 13 bases spanning the gap. This CDR3 spans 14 amino acids. In DNA, the CDR3 is TGTGCCAGCAGTTCCCGGCTGAGGGGTGAAAAACTGTTTTTT. Residues: CASSSRLRGEKLFF.

V and J are TRBV10-2 and TRBJ1-1; 11 bases map to TRBD1. Unmatched junction bases numbered 5, after V lost 5 bases and J lost 3 bases. Germline lookup yields CDR1 WSHSY and CDR2 SAAADI. CDR3 length equals 15 residues. CDR3 bases: TGCGCCAGCAGTCCGGACAGGGGGCGGTACACTGAAGCTTTCTTT. It codes for CASSPDRGRYTEAFF.

In its sample, this clonotype was seen a few times. This chain links TRBV12-3 or TRBV12-4 with TRBJ2-7, with a possible D match to TRBD2 (5 bases). V was cut by 4 bases and J by 10 bases, with 14 bases left in between. The CDR3 runs to 12 residues. CDR3 bases: TGTGCCAGCAGTTCCCCCCCGGCGGGTCAGTACTTC. Its protein is CASSSPPAGQYF.

V and J are TRBV5-5 and TRBJ2-1; 10 nucleotides match TRBD1. The CDR3 is made up of 14 amino acids. With 4 bases clipped from V and 4 bases from J, the junction kept 2 bases outside the gene matches. Germline V gives CDR1 SGHKS, CDR2 YYEKEE (reference sequence). The CDR3 spells CASSPGQGYNEQFF. CDR3 bases: TGTGCCAGCAGCCCGGGACAGGGGTACAATGAGCAGTTCTTC.

The chain carries TRBV7-2 and TRBJ1-1; D remains unclear. This CDR3 spans 14 amino acids. Trimming took off 2 bases at V and 5 bases at J, with 12 bases between the two ends. The germline CDR1 and CDR2 sequences are SGHTA and FQGNSA. The CDR3: CASSLLGGGTEAFF. CDR3 coding DNA: TGTGCCAGCAGCTTACTGGGAGGTGGGACTGAAGCTTTCTTT.

The J gene is TRBJ2-1, the V gene TRBV15, with 9 bases fitting TRBD1. The CDR3 contains 16 residues. V was pared by 1 base and J by 4 bases, with 5 bases of the junction left unmatched. Germline-derived CDR1 and CDR2 are LNHNV and YYDKDF (reference sequence). CDR3: CATSRATGGDYNEQFF. The DNA for the CDR3 is TGTGCCACCAGCAGAGCTACAGGGGGCGATTACAATGAGCAGTTCTTC.

The rearrangement joins TRBV5-4 to TRBJ1-1, with 7 bases aligning to TRBD1. Germline values: CDR1 SGHNT, CDR2 YYREEE (reference sequence). The trim removed 4 bases at V and 6 bases at J, leaving 6 bases unmatched. The CDR3 is 13 amino acids. The CDR3 protein is CASSVAGGAEAFF. CDR3 nucleotides: TGTGCCAGCAGCGTGGCAGGGGGAGCTGAAGCTTTCTTT.

This clonotype was picked up a small number of times. CDR3 region: CAISERPGTTGGYGYTF. CDR3 DNA: TGTGCCATCAGTGAGCGGCCGGGTACCACAGGAGGCTATGGCTACACCTTC. This rearrangement joins TRBV10-3 to TRBJ1-2; D might be TRBD1 (5 bases). The CDR3 is made up of 17 amino acids. V lost 2 bases to trimming and J lost 4 bases, with 20 bases between them. Germline lookup yields CDR1 ENHRY and CDR2 SYGVKD.

This clonotype was observed many times. The J gene is TRBJ2-3, the V gene TRBV7-9; no clear D. This CDR3 region has 13 residues. V dropped 4 bases and J dropped 0 bases, with 5 bases sitting between them. Germline CDR1 SEHNR, CDR2 FQNEAQ (reference sequence). CDR3: CASSSSSTDTQYF. DNA of the CDR3: TGTGCCAGCAGCTCATCTAGCACAGATACGCAGTATTTT.